The TCR beta chain under discussion was sequenced for a study of blood T cell repertoires in COVID-19. In the source study's methods: Reference gene primer amplification yielded estimated nucleated cell counts. Measured with immunoSEQ multiplex PCR; TCRdb has only the in-frame clones, and not every one. For V, J and clone size, that table is used; D and trimming come from the DNA. In the table there are more than 95,000 clones, around nine tenths of which are singletons. Germline V gene lookup returns CDR1 LNHDA and CDR2 SQIVND (reference sequence). The CDR3 is 17 residues long. With V trimmed by 3 bases and J by 4 bases, 12 bases remained unmatched.

Sequencing was done on a sample of peripheral blood. V gene TRBV19 combines with J gene TRBJ2-5; 9 bases match TRBD2. The TCR was taken from a human donor in a cohort sampled during active COVID-19. In DNA, the CDR3 is TGTGCCAGTAGTATGGTGGTGGCGGGAGGGCCGCGAGAGACCCAGTACTTC. Translation: CASSMVVAGGPRETQYF.